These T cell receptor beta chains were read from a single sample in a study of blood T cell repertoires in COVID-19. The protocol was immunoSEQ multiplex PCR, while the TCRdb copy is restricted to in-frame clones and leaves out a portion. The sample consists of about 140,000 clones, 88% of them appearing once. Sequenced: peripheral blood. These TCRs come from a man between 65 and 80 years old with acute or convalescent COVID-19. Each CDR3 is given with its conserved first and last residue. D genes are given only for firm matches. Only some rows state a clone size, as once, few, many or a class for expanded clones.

DNA: TGTGCCAGCAGTGAAGGGACTAGCGGCCACGAGCAGTACTTC; CDR3: CASSEGTSGHEQYF; J: TRBJ2-7; D: TRBD2; size: once; V: TRBV2
DNA: TGTGCCAGTGCCGTCGCGGGAGATACGCAGTATTTT; CDR3: CASAVAGDTQYF; J: TRBJ2-3; D: NA; size: once; V: TRBV19
DNA: TGTGCCACCCACGACATAGGATCAGGAAACACCATATATTTT; CDR3: CATHDIGSGNTIYF; J: TRBJ1-3; D: NA; size: NA; V: TRBV15
DNA: TGTGCCACTCGGCACACTAGCGGAAACACCGGGGAGCTGTTTTTT; CDR3: CATRHTSGNTGELFF; J: TRBJ2-2; D: TRBD2; size: once; V: TRBV6-5
DNA: TGCGCCAGCAGCTTGGGGACTGGAACAGATACGCAGTATTTT; CDR3: CASSLGTGTDTQYF; J: TRBJ2-3; D: NA; size: NA; V: TRBV5-1
DNA: TGTGCCAGCAGTGTCCTGGGGGCCTCCCCCGGGCAGTTCTTC; CDR3: CASSVLGASPGQFF; J: TRBJ2-1; D: NA; size: once; V: TRBV28
DNA: TGTGCCAGCAGTGAATCGGGACTAGCGACCTACGAGCAGTACTTC; CDR3: CASSESGLATYEQYF; J: TRBJ2-7; D: TRBD2; size: NA; V: TRBV2
DNA: TGTGCCAGTAGAGACTCCGGGCTCCCCCCGGGATGGGCTTTCTTT; CDR3: CASRDSGLPPGWAFF; J: TRBJ1-1; D: NA; size: NA; V: TRBV19
DNA: TGCGCCAGCAGCCAGGGACAGGCCAGGGGCTACACCTTC; CDR3: CASSQGQARGYTF; J: TRBJ1-2; D: TRBD1; size: NA; V: TRBV4-1
DNA: TGTGCCAGCAGTGACTTTCGAACAGGGGACGAGCAGTACTTC; CDR3: CASSDFRTGDEQYF; J: TRBJ2-7; D: TRBD1; size: NA; V: TRBV2
DNA: TGCGCCAGCAGCCGGACAGGGGAGGGGCCGCCACGCGACTTC; CDR3: CASSRTGEGPPRDF; J: TRBJ2-5; D: TRBD1; size: NA; V: TRBV5-1
DNA: TGTGCCAGCACGTGGGGCACCGCGAACACTGAAGCTTTCTTT; CDR3: CASTWGTANTEAFF; J: TRBJ1-1; D: NA; size: NA; V: TRBV2
DNA: TGCGCCAGCAGGAGGGACAGATCAACTAATGAAAAACTGTTTTTT; CDR3: CASRRDRSTNEKLFF; J: TRBJ1-4; D: TRBD1; size: NA; V: TRBV10-2
DNA: TGTGCCAGCAGTTACTCCGGACAATATAATTCACCCCTCCACTTT; CDR3: CASSYSGQYNSPLHF; J: TRBJ1-6; D: NA; size: NA; V: TRBV6-6
DNA: TGTGCCAGCAGGGGGAGCGGGGCAGTCGAAGCCTTAGAGACCCAGTACTTC; CDR3: CASRGSGAVEALETQYF; J: TRBJ2-5; D: TRBD2; size: NA; V: TRBV28
DNA: TGTGCCAGCAGCATATTGACAGGGGGTGGCTATGGCTACACCTTC; CDR3: CASSILTGGGYGYTF; J: TRBJ1-2; D: TRBD1; size: few; V: TRBV5-6
DNA: TGTGCCAGCAGCCGGGGACAGAACACCGGGGAGCTGTTTTTT; CDR3: CASSRGQNTGELFF; J: TRBJ2-2; D: NA; size: NA; V: TRBV7-2
DNA: TGTGCCAGCAGCTCAGGGGTATTGGGTAGCGGGGAGCTGTTTTTT; CDR3: CASSSGVLGSGELFF; J: TRBJ2-2; D: NA; size: NA; V: TRBV7-6